This T cell receptor (beta chain) was captured in a study of blood T cell repertoires in COVID-19. Study overall: COVID-19 samples from acute and convalescent phases originated in the United States, Italy and Spain. T cells, B-cell-depleted T cells, or PBMCs provided the cDNA or gDNA that served as material.

The CDR3 covers 16 residues. Unmatched junction bases numbered 3, after V lost 0 bases and J lost 4 bases. In germline, CDR1 is SGHDT, CDR2 YYEEEE. Produced via immunoSEQ multiplex PCR; TCRdb's table is partial and in-frame only. Found here are 130,000 or so clones, approximately 90% of them singletons; the top ten hold more than 2%. The sequenced material came from peripheral blood. The rearrangement uses TRBV5-6 and TRBJ2-1; 11 bases agree with TRBD2. This receptor was obtained from a man aged 70 or older with active COVID-19. The CDR3 here is CASSLERLAGYNEQFF. Written as DNA, the CDR3 is TGTGCCAGCAGCTTGGAGCGACTAGCGGGGTACAATGAGCAGTTCTTC.